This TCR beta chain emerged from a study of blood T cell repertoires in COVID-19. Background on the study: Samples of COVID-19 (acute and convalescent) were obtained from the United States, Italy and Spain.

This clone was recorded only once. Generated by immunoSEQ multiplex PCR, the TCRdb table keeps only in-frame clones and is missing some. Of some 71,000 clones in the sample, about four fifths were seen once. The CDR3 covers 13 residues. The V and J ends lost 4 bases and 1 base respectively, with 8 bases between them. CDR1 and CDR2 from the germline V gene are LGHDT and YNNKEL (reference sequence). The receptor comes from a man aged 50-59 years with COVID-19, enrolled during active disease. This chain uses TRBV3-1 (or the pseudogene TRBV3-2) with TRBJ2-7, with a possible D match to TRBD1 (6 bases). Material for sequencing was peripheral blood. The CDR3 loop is CASSLQGSYEQYF. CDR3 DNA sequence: TGTGCCAGCAGCCTCCAGGGGTCCTACGAGCAGTACTTC.